What follows are 17 T cell receptor beta chains derived from one specimen sequenced in a study of identical twins. Each CDR3 protein is one row after TCRdb ran MiXCR on the 5' RACE reads. The sample lists about 480,000 distinct CDR3 sequences, approximately 15% occurring once. A further study also used this sample, focusing on yellow fever vaccine responses in identical twins.

The specimen was CD4+ T cells sorted from blood. The source is a woman aged 18-30 years in good health.

The chain links TRBV5-1 to TRBJ2-3; the match to TRBD2 covers 9 bases. The CDR3 is 14 residues long. CDR1 SGHRS and CDR2 YFSETQ come from the germline V gene. V shed 1 base and J 5 bases; nucleotides not matched to a gene: 2. CDR3 sequence (DNA): TGCGCCAGCAGCTTGCTAGCGGGGCAAGATACGCAGTATTTT. It codes for CASSLLAGQDTQYF.

This clonotype showed up just a few times. The chain is built from TRBV10-3 and TRBJ2-6; D may be TRBD1 or TRBD2 (5 bases each). The germline V gene encodes CDR1 ENHRY and CDR2 SYGVKD. The CDR3 is 18 amino acids. V lost 6 bases to trimming and J lost 0 bases, with 18 bases between them. CDR3 amino acids: CAISDRGAAISGANVLTF. In nucleotides, the CDR3 is TGTGCCATCAGCGACCGAGGGGCAGCCATCTCTGGGGCCAACGTCCTGACTTTC.

J is TRBJ2-3 and V is TRBV6-4; D gene unclear. Germline CDR1 and CDR2: MRHNA and SNTAGT. CDR3 size: 12 residues. The germline V and J ends were trimmed by 0 bases and 7 bases, with 5 bases remaining between them. Here the CDR3 DNA reads TGTGCCAGCAGTGACTCGCTGAATACGCAGTATTTT. Translating gives CASSDSLNTQYF.

This chain links TRBV6-1 with TRBJ2-7; D gene uncertain. This CDR3 comprises 11 residues. V shed 6 bases and J shed 3 bases, with 6 bases lying between them. Germline-derived CDR1 and CDR2 are MNHNS and SASEGT. The DNA for the CDR3 is TGTGCCAGCAGGCGAATCTACGAGCAGTACTTC. Translating gives CASRRIYEQYF.

This sequence joins TRBV28 and TRBJ2-5; TRBD2 might be the D (5 bases). Germline V lookup: CDR1 MDHEN, CDR2 SYDVKM. The V and J ends lost 6 bases and 5 bases respectively, with 13 bases between them. The CDR3 has 13 residues. CDR3 nucleotides: TGTGCCAGCAGGGGGAGAATTGTCGAGACCCAGTACTTC. It is translated as CASRGRIVETQYF.

This clonotype was recorded at least ten times. This rearrangement joins TRBV3-1 to TRBJ2-4; 13 nucleotides align to TRBD2. The CDR3 covers 16 residues. Germline assignment: CDR1 LGHDT and CDR2 YNNKEL (reference sequence). V shed 4 bases and J 4 bases; nucleotides not matched to a gene: 4. CDR3: CASSPLAGGYKNIQYF. Here the CDR3 DNA reads TGTGCCAGCAGCCCACTAGCGGGGGGGTATAAAAACATTCAGTACTTC.

This chain connects TRBV21-1 to TRBJ2-3; the table names TRBD2, a call not compared with the DNA. TRBV21-1 is noted as a pseudogene. This CDR3 is 15 amino acids long. This chain's CDR3 is CASSKVAGREDTQYF. The DNA for the CDR3 is TGTGCCAGCAGCAAAGTAGCGGGGAGAGAAGATACGCAGTATTTT.

This chain links TRBV10-3 with TRBJ2-7; TRBD1 might be the D (6 bases). Trimming stripped 0 bases from V and 1 base from J, with 16 bases between. CDR1 and CDR2 (germline): ENHRY, SYGVKD. This CDR3 comprises 17 residues. CDR3 DNA sequence: TGTGCCATCAGTGAGTCGAAAAGGAGACAGGAGTCCTACGAGCAGTACTTC. Amino acid sequence: CAISESKRRQESYEQYF.

The chain's CDR3 is CASSTGTGQQPQHF. For the CDR3, the DNA is TGCGCCAGCAGCACCGGGACAGGGCAACAGCCCCAGCATTTT. The chain has TRBV5-1 and TRBJ1-5, with 9 bases lining up with TRBD1. CDR1 and CDR2 (germline): SGHRS, YFSETQ. J lost 7 bases, V lost 4 bases, and 6 bases had no gene match. This CDR3 has 14 amino acids.

V and J are TRBV28 and TRBJ1-1; 7 bases align to TRBD1. V lost 7 bases, J lost 5 bases, and 4 bases stayed unmatched. CDR1 is MDHEN and CDR2 is SYDVKM in the germline V gene. The CDR3 is made up of 12 amino acids. CDR3 DNA sequence: TGTGCCAGCAACAGGGGAGAAACTGAAGCTTTCTTT. Translating it yields CASNRGETEAFF.

The rearrangement joins TRBV7-2 to TRBJ2-1, with 8 bases aligning to TRBD1. The germline CDR1 and CDR2 sequences are SGHTA and FQGNSA. The CDR3 extends over 14 amino acids. V gave up 1 base and J gave up 9 bases; unmatched junction bases: 5. DNA of the CDR3: TGTGCCAGCAGCTTAGGACAGGGGACACGTGAGCAGTTCTTC. Encoded protein: CASSLGQGTREQFF. Full variable domain (remainder filled in from reference TRBV7-2 and TRBJ2-1): GAGVSQSPSNKVTEKGKDVELRCDPISGHTALYWYRQSLGQGLEFLIYFQGNSAPDKSGLPSDRFSAERTGGSVSTLTIQRTQQEDSAVYLCASSLGQGTREQFFGPGTRLTVL.

This clonotype has a handful of counts. V gene TRBV5-1 combines with J gene TRBJ2-1; TRBD1 might be the D (5 bases). The ends were cut back, 0 bases at V and 5 bases at J, with 18 bases in the middle. Germline V gene lookup returns CDR1 SGHRS and CDR2 YFSETQ. There are 17 residues in the CDR3. CDR3 amino acids: CASSLDLVQGRNNEQFF. CDR3 nucleotide sequence: TGCGCCAGCAGCTTGGATTTGGTCCAGGGCCGAAACAATGAGCAGTTCTTC.

The table lists this clonotype with a few counts. The J gene is TRBJ2-7, the V gene TRBV5-1, with 7 bases fitting TRBD1. The CDR3 is 16 residues long. V trimming: 0 bases; J trimming: 0 bases; junction bases outside the gene matches: 6. Germline loops: CDR1 SGHRS, CDR2 YFSETQ. CDR3 nucleotide sequence: TGCGCCAGCAGCTTGGCCCCGACAGGGAGCTCCTACGAGCAGTACTTC. Translating it yields CASSLAPTGSSYEQYF.

The genes are TRBV27 and TRBJ2-7; D unresolved. The CDR3 runs 12 residues. From germline, CDR1 is MNHEY and CDR2 SMNVEV (reference sequence). Trimming stripped 4 bases from V and 3 bases from J, with 7 bases between. The chain's CDR3 is CASSSTRYEQYF. Here the CDR3 DNA reads TGTGCCAGCAGTTCTACCCGCTACGAGCAGTACTTC.

The V call is TRBV7-2, the J call TRBJ2-1, with TRBD1 matching over 11 bases. This CDR3 is 15 amino acids long. With V trimmed by 7 bases and J by 2 bases, 4 bases remained unmatched. Germline assignment: CDR1 SGHTA and CDR2 FQGNSA. CDR3 sequence (DNA): TGTGCCAGCACCAGGACAGGGGGCACCTACAATGAGCAGTTCTTC. Encoded protein: CASTRTGGTYNEQFF. Supplemented by reference TRBV7-2 and TRBJ2-1, the full variable domain reads GAGVSQSPSNKVTEKGKDVELRCDPISGHTALYWYRQSLGQGLEFLIYFQGNSAPDKSGLPSDRFSAERTGGSVSTLTIQRTQQEDSAVYLCASTRTGGTYNEQFFGPGTRLTVL.

CDR3 in amino acids: CAIRDRDRFTGELFF. The CDR3, as DNA: TGTGCCATCAGGGACCGGGACAGGTTCACCGGGGAGCTGTTTTTT. V is TRBV10-3 and J is TRBJ2-2, with 8 bases fitting TRBD1. The CDR3 loop spans 15 amino acids. The J segment lost 4 bases and the V segment lost 6 bases, leaving 7 bases of the junction unmatched. CDR1 and CDR2 from the germline V gene are ENHRY and SYGVKD.

This clonotype showed up just a few times. For the CDR3, the DNA is TGTGCCAGCAGCCAAGATCGGACGAGCTCTGGGGCCAACGTCCTGACTTTC. Translated: CASSQDRTSSGANVLTF. The J gene is TRBJ2-6, the V gene TRBV4-2; D gene unclear. The germline V gene has CDR1 LGHNA and CDR2 YNFKEQ. The CDR3 has 17 residues. The V and J ends lost 0 bases and 0 bases respectively, with 9 bases between them.